The 13 T cell receptor beta chains below were found in one sample sequenced in a study of blood T cell repertoires in COVID-19. This table comes from immunoSEQ multiplex PCR, and its TCRdb copy is limited to in-frame clones, with some not included. The table shows around 130,000 clones, with 82% occurring only once. Input material: peripheral blood. The receptors were sampled from a human donor in a cohort sampled during active COVID-19.

V usage is TRBV7-9 and J usage is TRBJ2-3, with D possibly TRBD2 on 6 matching bases. V was trimmed by 5 bases and J by 5 bases, leaving 17 bases between them. The CDR3 contains 15 residues. CDR1 and CDR2 from the germline V gene are SEHNR and FQNEAQ (reference sequence). The CDR3 coding sequence is TGTGCCAGCAGCATACAACTCCTGGGGGGAGATACGCAGTATTTT. This gives the protein CASSIQLLGGDTQYF.

The chain employs TRBV3-1 (or the pseudogene TRBV3-2) and TRBJ2-3; possibly TRBD2 for D (6 bases). The CDR3 consists of 14 residues. Germline V gene sequence: CDR1 LGHDT, CDR2 YNNKEL (reference sequence). Trimming stripped 3 bases from V and 1 base from J, with 8 bases between. Here the CDR3 reads CASSHGGGTDTQYF. In DNA, the CDR3 is TGTGCCAGCAGCCATGGCGGGGGCACAGATACGCAGTATTTT.

The V gene is TRBV7-8, the J gene TRBJ1-1, with D maybe TRBD1 (5 bases). This CDR3 region has 12 residues. The V and J ends lost 4 bases and 6 bases respectively, with 9 bases between them. Germline loops: CDR1 SGHVS, CDR2 FQNEAQ. The CDR3 nucleotides are TGTGCCAGCAGCTCTGGGGGGGCTGAAGCTTTCTTT. It translates to CASSSGGAEAFF.

V gene TRBV7-2 combines with J gene TRBJ2-3, with 8 bases lining up with TRBD1. The CDR3 is 14 residues long. J lost 5 bases, V lost 2 bases, and 3 bases had no gene match. In germline, CDR1 is SGHTA, CDR2 FQGNSA. The CDR3 sequence is CASSLQGAVDTQYF. The CDR3 DNA reads as TGTGCCAGCAGCTTACAGGGGGCGGTAGATACGCAGTATTTT.

V gene TRBV3-1 (or the pseudogene TRBV3-2) combines with J gene TRBJ1-2; maybe TRBD1 (5 bases). The V end lost 3 bases, the J end lost 7 bases, and 15 bases lay between the germline ends. The CDR3 contains 14 residues. Per the germline V gene, CDR1 is LGHDT and CDR2 is YNNKEL (reference sequence). CDR3 nucleotide sequence: TGTGCCAGCAGCCAGGACGATAGACAGATTGGCTACACCTTC. Residues: CASSQDDRQIGYTF.

CDR3 nucleotides: TGTGCCAGCAGTTACTCCTCAGGGTCCTACGAGCAGTACTTC. Residues: CASSYSSGSYEQYF. The chain employs TRBV6-6 and TRBJ2-7, with a weak D call TRBD1 (5 bases). Germline CDR1 MNHNY, CDR2 SVGAGI (reference sequence). Trimming took 0 bases from V and 1 from J, leaving 7 bases between them. The CDR3 has 14 amino acids.

The chain combines TRBV6-6 with TRBJ1-1, with D possibly matching TRBD1 (6 bases). Germline V gives CDR1 MNHNY, CDR2 SVGAGI (reference sequence). V lost 7 bases and J lost 0, with 12 bases in between. The CDR3 consists of 14 residues. CDR3 sequence: CASTAGTMNTEAFF. CDR3 sequence (DNA): TGTGCCAGCACTGCCGGGACAATGAACACTGAAGCTTTCTTT.

A few counts support this clone. The rearrangement uses TRBV2 and TRBJ1-5, with D perhaps matching TRBD1 (6 bases). This CDR3 comprises 14 residues. Trimming removed 4 bases at V and 2 bases at J, with 9 bases between. Germline assignment: CDR1 SNHLY and CDR2 FYNNEI. For the CDR3, the DNA is TGTGCCAGCAGTGGGGACAATGGCAATCAGCCCCAGCATTTT. This encodes CASSGDNGNQPQHF.

There are a few counts of this clone. The same CDR3 can be traced to other DNA sequences in this sample. This sequence joins TRBV3-1 (or the pseudogene TRBV3-2) and TRBJ2-7; 7 bases align to TRBD2. Germline values: CDR1 LGHDT, CDR2 YNNKEL (reference sequence). The junction had 0 bases not matched to a gene; V was cut back by 4 bases and J by 3 bases. The CDR3 spans 12 residues. In DNA, the CDR3 is TGTGCCAGCAGCCGGGGGGGCTACGAGCAGTACTTC. Amino acid sequence: CASSRGGYEQYF.

This clone was found once. The rearrangement joins TRBV20-1 to TRBJ1-1; no firm D call. The CDR3 extends over 14 amino acids. Per germline, CDR1 DFQATT and CDR2 SNEGSKA (reference sequence). V dropped 3 bases and J dropped 0 bases, with 11 bases sitting between them. For the CDR3, the DNA is TGCAGTGCTAGTGAACAGCTGATGAACACTGAAGCTTTCTTT. It specifies CSASEQLMNTEAFF.

V gene TRBV9 combines with J gene TRBJ2-5; D perhaps matches TRBD2 (5 bases). There are 15 residues in the CDR3. Trimming took off 5 bases at V and 5 bases at J, with 19 bases between the two ends. Germline V gene lookup returns CDR1 SGDLS and CDR2 YYNGEE. The CDR3, as DNA: TGTGCCAGCAGTCCAATGGGCTCCACGGGGGAGACCCAGTACTTC. The encoded protein is CASSPMGSTGETQYF.

This clone was found once. The chain is built from TRBV6-5 and TRBJ1-2; no clear D. There are 15 residues in the CDR3. CDR1 is MNHEY, CDR2 SVGAGI, per germline. V was cut by 0 bases and J by 6 bases, with 14 bases left in between. This chain's CDR3 is CASSYSYVGADGYTF. CDR3 coding DNA: TGTGCCAGCAGTTACTCCTATGTGGGCGCTGATGGCTACACCTTC.

This clone appeared once. The chain carries TRBV4-1 and TRBJ2-4; TRBD1 aligns across 7 bases. Trimming at V came to 4 bases and at J to 5 bases, leaving 8 bases not matched to a gene. The CDR3 loop spans 15 amino acids. CDR1 and CDR2 (germline): MGHRA, YSYEKL. CDR3 sequence (DNA): TGCGCCAGCAGCCCGTCGACAGGGTTGGAAAACATTCAGTACTTC. This encodes CASSPSTGLENIQYF.